These T cell receptor beta chains were read from a single sample in a study of cytomegalovirus exposure and HLA in healthy donors. TCRdb's copy holds only in-frame clones and misses some; the assay was immunoSEQ multiplex PCR. In the table there are roughly 110,000 clones, approximately 74% of which are singletons. Source material: PBMCs. These receptors were collected from a woman between 35 and 50 years old in good health and CMV-seropositive. CDR3s include the opening cysteine and the closing phenylalanine or tryptophan.

CDR3aa	v_gene
CASSGRGGPETQYF	TRBV7-3
CASSEGEDTQYF	TRBV9
CASKLTGISTEAFF	TRBV6-5
CASSHRGMNTEAFF	TRBV6-5
CASSAMGHSEQFF	TRBV9
CASSPGGGINQPQHF	TRBV5-6
CATQGGDENIQYF	TRBV2
CASSTGQTTNEKLFF	TRBV5-1
CASSYRGTYEQYF	TRBV5-4
CASSLSFSGNTIYF	TRBV6-5
CASSRGQGDSYEQYF	TRBV5-4
CASSYSSGHQPYEQYF	TRBV6-5
CASSLRVSSGNTIYF	TRBV7-2
CAWSAPLQGKGYGYTF	TRBV30
CASRGPVGKNEQFF	TRBV2
CAWGRGLARTF	TRBV30
CASSQSLMGLGEAFF	TRBV4-3
CASSVQGQGTEAFF	TRBV9
CASSIAGTGGYGYTF	TRBV19
CASSVGQGSFDYGYTF	TRBV25-1
CASISDRELNTEAFF	TRBV25-1
CAWSAQNEQFF	TRBV30
CASSLGALGTAQETQYF	TRBV5-1
CATSRGQGAAYGYTF	TRBV15
CASSSPGHTYEQYF	TRBV10-2
CASSKIVTDYSNQPQHF	TRBV21-1
CASSYGTGTYSPLHF	TRBV6-5
CASSVAQGLTDTQYF	TRBV9
CASSPGQGNYGYTF	TRBV5-1
CASSESLVAGANNEQFF	TRBV10-1
CASSLGEGTYGYTF	TRBV7-6
CASSYSLGTQDTQYF	TRBV6-5
CASSAGTGNQPQHF	TRBV9
CATSRGGQGNEKLFF	TRBV15
CASSLASEMGAFF	TRBV5-1
CAISDGGGGFGEQFF	TRBV10-3
CASSLEIGAYEQYF	TRBV5-1
CASSLDPRQINTGELFF	TRBV5-1
CASNWGADTGELFF	TRBV2
CASSTRQGSYGYTF	TRBV13